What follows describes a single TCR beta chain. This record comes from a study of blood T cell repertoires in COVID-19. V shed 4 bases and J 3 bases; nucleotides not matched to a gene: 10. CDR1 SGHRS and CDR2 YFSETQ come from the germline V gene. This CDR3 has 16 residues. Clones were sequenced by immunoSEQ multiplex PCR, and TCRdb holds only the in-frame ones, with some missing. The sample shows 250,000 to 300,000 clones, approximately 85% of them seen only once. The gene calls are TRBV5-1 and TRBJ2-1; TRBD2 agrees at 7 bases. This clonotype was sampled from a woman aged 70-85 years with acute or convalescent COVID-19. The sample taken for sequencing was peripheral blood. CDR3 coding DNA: TGCGCCAGCAGCCCCCGGTGGAGCGGGGACTACAATGAGCAGTTCTTC. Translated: CASSPRWSGDYNEQFF.